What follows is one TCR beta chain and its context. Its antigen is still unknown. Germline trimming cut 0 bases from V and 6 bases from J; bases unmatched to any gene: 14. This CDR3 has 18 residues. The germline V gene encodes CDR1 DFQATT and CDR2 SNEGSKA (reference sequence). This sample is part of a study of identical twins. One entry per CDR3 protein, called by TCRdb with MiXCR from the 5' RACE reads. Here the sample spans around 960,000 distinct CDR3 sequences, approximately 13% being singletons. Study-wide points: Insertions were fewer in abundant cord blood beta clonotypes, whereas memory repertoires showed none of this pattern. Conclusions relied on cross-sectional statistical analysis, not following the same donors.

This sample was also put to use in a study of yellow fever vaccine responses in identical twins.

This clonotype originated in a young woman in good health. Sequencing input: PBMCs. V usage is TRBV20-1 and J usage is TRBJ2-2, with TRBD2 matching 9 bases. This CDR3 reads CSARDRGLSGRFSGELFF. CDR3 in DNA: TGCAGTGCTAGAGATCGGGGGCTTAGCGGGAGATTTTCCGGGGAGCTGTTTTTT.